These T cell receptor beta chains were read from a single sample in a study of T cell responses to AZD1222 COVID-19 vaccine. Libraries were prepared by immunoSEQ multiplex PCR; TCRdb keeps only in-frame clonotypes and omits some of them. In the table there are approximately 90,000 clones, about 88% of which are singletons. The sample consisted of peripheral blood, taken on day 0 of AZD1222 vaccination. The receptors here all came from an adult in good health. CDR3s include the opening cysteine and the closing phenylalanine or tryptophan. A D gene is named only where the DNA matches it firmly. A row's size may be missing; if present it is once, few, many or a size class.

clone size	D gene	V gene	J gene	CDR3 protein	CDR3 DNA
NA	NA	TRBV7-9	TRBJ1-1	CASSFVNTEAFF	TGTGCCAGCAGCTTCGTCAACACTGAAGCTTTCTTT
NA	NA	TRBV28	TRBJ1-1	CASNKPLARASEAFF	TGTGCCAGCAACAAACCCCTGGCGCGGGCTTCTGAAGCTTTCTTT
once	NA	TRBV20-1	TRBJ2-1	CSAHQSGEQFF	TGCAGTGCTCATCAGTCTGGGGAGCAGTTCTTC
NA	TRBD1	TRBV19	TRBJ1-2	CASSASGTGGGYGYTF	TGTGCCAGTAGTGCCTCCGGGACAGGGGGCGGCTATGGCTACACCTTC
NA	NA	TRBV7-2	TRBJ1-2	CASSAPGGGGYYGYTF	TGTGCCAGCAGCGCGCCCGGAGGGGGGGGGTACTATGGCTACACCTTC
NA	NA	TRBV7-6	TRBJ2-2	CASSPRGAYTGELFF	TGTGCCAGCAGCCCCCGGGGGGCGTACACCGGGGAGCTGTTTTTT
NA	NA	TRBV7-9	TRBJ1-1	CASSLMVSEAFF	TGTGCCAGCAGCTTAATGGTCTCTGAAGCTTTCTTT
NA	TRBD1	TRBV13	TRBJ1-1	CASSLGTGGTEAFF	TGTGCCAGCAGCTTAGGGACAGGGGGGACTGAAGCTTTCTTT
once	TRBD1	TRBV5-5	TRBJ1-1	CASSSGDSMNTEAFF	TGTGCCAGCAGCTCGGGGGACAGCATGAACACTGAAGCTTTCTTT
NA	NA	TRBV7-8	TRBJ1-1	CASSVRGWYQDTEAFF	TGTGCCAGCAGCGTCCGGGGCTGGTACCAGGACACTGAAGCTTTCTTT
NA	NA	TRBV5-4	TRBJ1-1	CASSLARGTYAEAFF	TGTGCCAGCAGCTTGGCGCGGGGTACTTATGCTGAAGCTTTCTTT
NA	NA	TRBV12-5	TRBJ1-1	CASGLAYTGTEAFF	TGTGCTAGTGGTTTGGCCTACACAGGGACTGAAGCTTTCTTT
NA	TRBD2	TRBV28	TRBJ2-5	CASSLDSSGGPELPETQYF	TGTGCCAGCAGTTTGGATTCTAGCGGGGGGCCGGAATTACCAGAGACCCAGTACTTC
NA	NA	TRBV3-1/TRBV3-2	TRBJ2-3	CASSQIPAADTQYF	TGTGCCAGCAGCCAGATCCCCGCGGCAGATACGCAGTATTTT
NA	NA	TRBV4-1	TRBJ2-2	CASSQDVSRSTGELFF	TGCGCCAGCAGCCAAGATGTTAGTCGTAGTACCGGGGAGCTGTTTTTT
NA	NA	TRBV27	TRBJ1-6	CASSSRGLSPLHF	TGTGCCAGCAGTTCCAGGGGTTTATCCCCCCTCCACTTT
NA	NA	TRBV18	TRBJ1-3	CASSQSSTSSGNTIYF	TGTGCCAGCTCCCAGTCCTCAACCAGCTCTGGAAACACCATATATTTT
NA	NA	TRBV2	TRBJ1-2	CASSERHLSYNYGYTF	TGTGCCAGCAGTGAAAGACACCTAAGCTATAACTATGGCTACACCTTC
NA	TRBD2	TRBV28	TRBJ2-2	CASSLRTSGGVANTGELFF	TGTGCCAGCAGTTTGAGGACTAGCGGGGGGGTGGCGAACACCGGGGAGCTGTTTTTT
NA	NA	TRBV4-3	TRBJ1-5	CASSRSQGAGQPQHF	TGCGCCAGCAGCCGTAGTCAGGGCGCTGGACAGCCCCAGCATTTT
NA	TRBD1	TRBV7-6	TRBJ2-2	CASSLIPGQGRSYTGELFF	TGTGCCAGCAGCTTAATACCGGGACAGGGAAGGTCTTACACCGGGGAGCTGTTTTTT
few	TRBD2	TRBV24-1	TRBJ2-3	CATSDGALAGGGTDTQYF	TGTGCCACCAGTGATGGGGCACTAGCGGGGGGGGGCACAGATACGCAGTATTTT
NA	NA	TRBV10-3	TRBJ1-2	CAISQDGFYGYTF	TGTGCCATCAGTCAGGACGGATTCTATGGCTACACCTTC
NA	NA	TRBV19	TRBJ2-4	CASSNPGAKNIQYF	TGTGCCAGTAGTAACCCTGGGGCCAAAAACATTCAGTACTTC
once	NA	TRBV5-4	TRBJ2-2	CASSNYGIPGELFF	TGTGCCAGCAGCAATTACGGGATCCCCGGGGAGCTGTTTTTT
NA	NA	TRBV4-3	TRBJ2-1	CASSQEYGGSYNEQFF	TGCGCCAGCAGCCAAGAGTATGGGGGATCCTACAATGAGCAGTTCTTC
NA	NA	TRBV20-1	TRBJ2-1	CSARARDEQFF	TGCAGCGCTAGGGCCCGTGATGAGCAGTTCTTC
NA	TRBD2	TRBV30	TRBJ2-1	CAWSVQQRGPYNEQFF	TGTGCCTGGAGTGTACAGCAGCGGGGGCCGTACAATGAGCAGTTCTTC
NA	TRBD1	TRBV28	TRBJ1-6	CASSFSDRVGSPLHF	TGTGCCAGCAGTTTCTCGGACAGGGTGGGCTCACCCCTCCACTTT
once	NA	TRBV20-1	TRBJ1-5	CSASSPGPFGQPQHF	TGCAGTGCTAGTTCCCCAGGGCCCTTCGGGCAGCCCCAGCATTTT
NA	NA	TRBV3-1/TRBV3-2	TRBJ1-6	CASGDGNNSPLHF	TGTGCCAGTGGGGACGGAAACAATTCACCCCTCCACTTT
NA	NA	TRBV5-1	TRBJ2-1	CASSLKVLGAYNEQFF	TGCGCCAGCAGCTTAAAAGTATTGGGCGCCTACAATGAGCAGTTCTTC
NA	NA	TRBV10-1	TRBJ2-1	CASSESFGGAYNEQFF	TGCGCCAGCAGTGAGTCGTTCGGGGGAGCCTACAATGAGCAGTTCTTC
NA	TRBD1	TRBV18	TRBJ1-4	CASSPGTGDGEKLFF	TGTGCCAGCTCACCTGGGACAGGGGACGGGGAAAAACTGTTTTTT
NA	NA	TRBV11-2	TRBJ2-1	CASSLGSGRGANEQFF	TGTGCCAGCAGCTTAGGTTCAGGACGGGGAGCGAATGAGCAGTTCTTC
NA	TRBD2	TRBV10-3	TRBJ2-1	CAIRNSGGGLYNEQFF	TGTGCCATCAGGAATAGCGGGGGGGGTCTCTACAATGAGCAGTTCTTC
NA	NA	TRBV6-5	TRBJ2-5	CASSLGQAIKTQYF	TGTGCCAGCAGTCTTGGGCAGGCGATTAAGACCCAGTACTTC
NA	NA	TRBV7-8	TRBJ2-7	CASSALGALSYEQYF	TGTGCCAGCAGCGCACTGGGGGCCCTCTCCTACGAGCAGTACTTC
NA	NA	TRBV30	TRBJ1-1	CAWSVLSTEAFF	TGTGCCTGGAGTGTACTGAGCACTGAAGCTTTCTTT
NA	TRBD2	TRBV2	TRBJ2-1	CASPGGGPSYNEQFF	TGTGCCAGTCCTGGCGGGGGGCCTTCCTACAATGAGCAGTTCTTC
NA	TRBD1	TRBV9	TRBJ2-3	CASSADRGDTDTQYF	TGTGCCAGCAGCGCCGACAGGGGTGACACAGATACGCAGTATTTT
few	TRBD1	TRBV5-6	TRBJ2-7	CASSPGTGGYEQYF	TGTGCCAGCAGCCCTGGGACAGGGGGCTACGAGCAGTACTTC
NA	NA	TRBV6-5	TRBJ1-1	CASSYLGGLLEAFF	TGTGCCAGCAGTTACTTGGGGGGGCTACTCGAAGCTTTCTTT
NA	TRBD1	TRBV15	TRBJ1-3	CATSRDRPGQGDPGNTIYF	TGTGCCACCAGCAGAGATCGGCCGGGACAGGGTGACCCTGGAAACACCATATATTTT
NA	TRBD1	TRBV2	TRBJ1-5	CASSAGTVRQPQHF	TGTGCCAGCAGCGCCGGGACAGTAAGACAGCCCCAGCATTTT
NA	TRBD2	TRBV6-5	TRBJ2-2	CASRTLAGVTGELFF	TGTGCCAGCCGTACGCTAGCGGGGGTAACCGGGGAGCTGTTTTTT
NA	NA	TRBV27	TRBJ1-4	CASSLGDGEKLFF	TGTGCCAGCAGTTTGGGGGACGGGGAAAAACTGTTTTTT
NA	NA	TRBV27	TRBJ2-4	CASSFREQAKNIQYF	TGTGCCAGCAGTTTTCGTGAGCAAGCCAAAAACATTCAGTACTTC
NA	NA	TRBV2	TRBJ1-4	CASLDQGTVEKLFF	TGTGCCAGTTTAGATCAGGGGACTGTTGAAAAACTGTTTTTT
NA	NA	TRBV6-5	TRBJ1-1	CASKEGWGRNEAFF	TGTGCCAGCAAGGAGGGATGGGGGCGGAATGAAGCTTTCTTT
NA	NA	TRBV19	TRBJ1-4	CASTTPGGTNEKLFF	TGTGCCAGCACAACCCCCGGGGGGACTAATGAAAAACTGTTTTTT
NA	NA	TRBV6-5	TRBJ1-2	CASSYSRGGFVGYTF	TGTGCCAGCAGTTACTCGAGAGGAGGTTTCGTCGGCTACACCTTC
NA	NA	TRBV27	TRBJ2-1	CASSLQGSGEQFF	TGTGCCAGCAGTTTACAGGGTAGCGGTGAGCAGTTCTTC
NA	NA	TRBV10-3	TRBJ1-1	CAITKVGGQTEAFF	TGTGCCATCACTAAGGTCGGGGGCCAGACTGAAGCTTTCTTT
NA	NA	TRBV9	TRBJ1-1	CASSVARGGTEAFF	TGTGCCAGCAGCGTAGCAAGGGGCGGCACTGAAGCTTTCTTT
NA	NA	TRBV18	TRBJ1-6	CASSPFRDLNSPLHF	TGTGCCAGCTCGCCATTCCGGGACCTGAATTCACCCCTCCACTTT